Listed here are 21 T cell receptor beta chains from one sample, sequenced in a study of shared clonotypes between healthy human individuals. Sequenced by immunoSEQ multiplex PCR; TCRdb stores in-frame clones only, minus some. The profile covers about 1.1 million clones, with 70% to 80% appearing a single time and more than 0.55% taken by the ten largest. What was sequenced was memory CD4+ T cells from PBMCs. Specified subset: CD45RA-negative fraction. These receptor sequences come from a man younger than 35 in good health. Some clones in this sample may be carry-over from other donors' samples.

The chain has TRBV28 and TRBJ2-7, with D maybe TRBD1 (6 bases). V lost 3 bases, J lost 2 bases, and 11 bases lay in between. Germline V CDR1 and CDR2: MDHEN, SYDVKM. The CDR3 runs 14 residues. This chain's CDR3 is CASSFPDRTYEQYF. The DNA for the CDR3 is TGTGCCAGCAGTTTCCCGGACAGAACCTACGAGCAGTACTTC.

A word on this clone: The likely explanation is a read error, given a far larger clone one base away. Other DNA sequences of this sample code for an identical CDR3. V usage is TRBV5-1 and J usage is TRBJ2-3; D is uncertain. This CDR3 contains 13 residues. Trimming left V 0 bases short and J 6 bases short, with 8 bases between. Germline lookup yields CDR1 SGHRS and CDR2 YFSETQ. The CDR3 here is CASSLEITDTQYF. CDR3 in DNA: TGCGCCAGCAGCTTGGAGATTACGGATACGCAGTATTTT.

CDR3: CASSPGPQVDEQFF. CDR3 sequence (DNA): TGTGCCAGCAGCCCGGGGCCCCAAGTCGATGAGCAGTTCTTC. This chain joins TRBV7-2 and TRBJ2-1; possibly TRBD1 or TRBD2 for D (5 bases each). CDR1 is SGHTA and CDR2 is FQGNSA in the germline V gene. The CDR3 has 14 residues. V was clipped by 5 bases and J by 8 bases, with 16 bases between them.

This rearrangement joins TRBV28 to TRBJ2-1; the D is unclear. Germline V gives CDR1 MDHEN, CDR2 SYDVKM. The CDR3 runs 13 residues. Trimming shortened V by 2 bases and J by 8 bases, and 10 bases separated the two germline ends. CDR3 nucleotide sequence: TGTGCCAGCAGTTTACCCCACGTCGATGAGCAGTTCTTC. It yields the protein CASSLPHVDEQFF.

The genes are TRBV5-4 and TRBJ2-1; maybe TRBD1 (5 bases). Trimming took off 0 bases at V and 1 base at J, with 5 bases between the two ends. The CDR3 runs to 14 residues. Germline CDR1 and CDR2: SGHNT and YYREEE (reference sequence). The CDR3 DNA follows: TGTGCCAGCAGCTTGGGACAGTCCTACAATGAGCAGTTCTTC. Translation gives CASSLGQSYNEQFF.

V gene TRBV5-1 combines with J gene TRBJ2-7; no reliable D call. The CDR3 runs 14 residues. Per germline, CDR1 SGHRS and CDR2 YFSETQ. The germline V and J ends were trimmed by 0 bases and 6 bases, with 13 bases remaining between them. CDR3 loop: CASSLVSIWGEQYF. DNA for the CDR3: TGCGCCAGCAGCTTGGTTTCCATTTGGGGCGAGCAGTACTTC.

The chain couples TRBV2 to TRBJ2-6, with D unclear. With 7 bases removed from V and 2 bases from J, the gap between germline ends came to 3 bases. The germline gives CDR1 SNHLY, CDR2 FYNNEI. This CDR3 is built from 12 residues. The DNA of the CDR3 is TGTGCCAGCAATCCTGGGGCCAACGTCCTGACTTTC. Protein product: CASNPGANVLTF.

This chain uses TRBV4-1 with TRBJ1-4; 10 bases line up with TRBD1. Per germline, CDR1 MGHRA and CDR2 YSYEKL. This CDR3 region has 15 residues. The ends lost 1 base at V and 4 bases at J; junction bases unmatched: 0. The CDR3 protein is CASSQGTGGNEKLFF. CDR3 bases: TGCGCCAGCAGCCAAGGGACAGGGGGTAATGAAAAACTGTTTTTT.

The chain combines TRBV5-1 with TRBJ2-1; D might be TRBD2 (6 bases). CDR3 length: 15 residues. The V and J ends lost 4 bases and 8 bases respectively, with 19 bases between them. CDR1 is SGHRS and CDR2 is YFSETQ in the germline V gene. The CDR3: CASSPTGVHKDEQFF. The CDR3 coding sequence is TGCGCCAGCAGCCCGACGGGAGTTCATAAGGATGAGCAGTTCTTC.

This chain links TRBV19 with TRBJ1-2, with 7 bases lining up with TRBD1. The junction had 3 bases not matched to a gene; V was cut back by 3 bases and J by 5 bases. CDR3 length: 13 amino acids. Germline values: CDR1 LNHDA, CDR2 SQIVND (reference sequence). This CDR3 reads CASSIAQGYGYTF. The CDR3 DNA reads TGTGCCAGTAGTATTGCACAGGGGTATGGCTACACCTTC. Full variable domain (remainder filled in from reference TRBV19 and TRBJ1-2): DGGITQSPKYLFRKEGQNVTLSCEQNLNHDAMYWYRQDPGQGLRLIYYSQIVNDFQKGDIAEGYSVSREKKESFPLTVTSAQKNPTAFYLCASSIAQGYGYTFGSGTRLTVV.

The chain links TRBV6-5 to TRBJ1-2, with a possible D match to TRBD1 (5 bases). Trimming left V 0 bases short and J 0 bases short, with 8 bases between. The CDR3 extends over 15 amino acids. The germline V gene encodes CDR1 MNHEY and CDR2 SVGAGI. This CDR3 is CASSYSGAANYGYTF. CDR3 bases: TGTGCCAGCAGTTACTCCGGGGCGGCTAACTATGGCTACACCTTC.

The J gene is TRBJ1-2, the V gene TRBV7-8, with 7 bases matching TRBD1. Trimming at V came to 4 bases and at J to 0 bases, leaving 5 bases not matched to a gene. The CDR3 runs 15 residues. Germline assignment: CDR1 SGHVS and CDR2 FQNEAQ. The CDR3 nucleotides are TGTGCCAGCAGCTCCTGGGGACAGTCTAACTATGGCTACACCTTC. Its protein is CASSSWGQSNYGYTF.

This rearrangement joins TRBV29-1 to TRBJ1-2; tentative D call: TRBD1 (6 bases). Trimming removed 4 bases at V and 2 bases at J, with 14 bases between. This CDR3 spans 14 amino acids. Germline-derived CDR1 and CDR2 are SQVTM and ANQGSEA. The CDR3 coding sequence is TGCAGCGTTGTACAGGGACTCGGGAACTATGGCTACACCTTC. As protein: CSVVQGLGNYGYTF.

The CDR3: CASSLMGINTEAFF. Written as DNA, the CDR3 is TGTGCCAGCAGCTTGATGGGCATAAACACTGAAGCTTTCTTT. The rearrangement links TRBV5-6 to TRBJ1-1; D remains unclear. Germline V gives CDR1 SGHDT, CDR2 YYEEEE. V was pared by 1 base and J by 2 bases, with 9 bases between. The CDR3 loop spans 14 amino acids.

CDR3 loop: CASSLAIPQETQYF. The DNA of the CDR3 is TGCGCCAGCAGCTTGGCGATCCCCCAAGAGACCCAGTACTTC. The rearrangement links TRBV5-1 to TRBJ2-5; D not certain. Per germline, CDR1 SGHRS and CDR2 YFSETQ. The V gene lost 0 bases and the J gene lost 1 base, with 7 bases spanning the gap. The CDR3 extends over 14 amino acids. Full variable domain (remainder filled in from reference TRBV5-1 and TRBJ2-5): KAGVTQTPRYLIKTRGQQVTLSCSPISGHRSVSWYQQTPGQGLQFLFEYFSETQRNKGNFPGRFSGRQFSNSRSEMNVSTLELGDSALYLCASSLAIPQETQYFGPGTRLLVL.

This clone showed up just a few times. The chain couples TRBV7-8 to TRBJ2-7; either TRBD1 or TRBD2 may supply D (5 bases each). The CDR3 has 13 amino acids. Trimming left V 0 bases short and J 10 bases short, with 13 bases between. Germline CDR1 reads SGHVS; CDR2 reads FQNEAQ. The CDR3 DNA follows: TGTGCCAGCAGCTTAGCGGGGCGGGTAGGCCAGTACTTC. It is translated as CASSLAGRVGQYF.

The genes are TRBV30 and TRBJ1-4; D is perhaps TRBD1 (5 bases). The CDR3 has 15 amino acids. CDR1 is GTSNPN and CDR2 is SVGIG in the germline V gene (reference sequence). Trimming removed 2 bases from V and 3 bases from J, with 13 bases in between. The CDR3 coding sequence is TGTGCCTGGAGTACTACAGACAGCCCTAATGAAAAACTGTTTTTT. It translates to CAWSTTDSPNEKLFF.

This clone has a handful of counts. The chain recombines TRBV11-2 with TRBJ1-1; D unresolved. This CDR3 is built from 13 residues. Trimming cost V 2 bases and J 2 bases, with 6 bases left between them. The germline CDR1 and CDR2 sequences are SGHAT and FQNNGV. CDR3: CASSLLLNTEAFF. Here the CDR3 DNA reads TGTGCCAGCAGCTTACTCCTAAACACTGAAGCTTTCTTT. Based on the CDR3 plus reference TRBV11-2 and TRBJ1-1, the full variable domain is EAGVAQSPRYKIIEKRQSVAFWCNPISGHATLYWYQQILGQGPKLLIQFQNNGVVDDSQLPKDRFSAERLKGVDSTLKIQPAKLEDSAVYLCASSLLLNTEAFFGQGTRLTVV.

The chain employs TRBV12-5 and TRBJ1-2; possibly TRBD1 for D (6 bases). Looked up from germline, CDR1 is LGHNT and CDR2 is FRNRAP. The CDR3 runs to 13 residues. Trimming shortened V by 7 bases and J by 8 bases, and 17 bases separated the two germline ends. CDR3 in DNA: TGTGCTAGTGCCTCCGGGACAAGTACGGGCTACACCTTC. Its protein product is CASASGTSTGYTF.

The chain recombines TRBV15 with TRBJ2-1, with D tentatively TRBD2 (6 bases). Germline V CDR1 and CDR2: LNHNV, YYDKDF (reference sequence). This CDR3 comprises 13 residues. Deletions cut 4 bases from V and 7 bases from J, with 11 bases between. The CDR3: CATSIRLVNEQFF. The CDR3 DNA reads TGTGCCACCAGCATTCGACTAGTAAATGAGCAGTTCTTC.

The CDR3 DNA sequence: TGTGCCAGCTCACGAGCAGGGTCTGGAAACACCATATATTTT. Translating it yields CASSRAGSGNTIYF. This chain joins TRBV18 and TRBJ1-3; D may be TRBD1 (5 bases). V lost 4 bases, J lost 1 base, and 8 bases lay in between. The CDR3 is made up of 14 amino acids. Germline-derived CDR1 and CDR2 are KGHSH and LQKENI.